This T cell receptor beta chain was obtained from a study of regulatory T cells in long-lasting Graves disease. Time point given: persistent/refractory GD, antithyroid drugs over 5 years with positive TRAb. There was RNA extracted from PBMCs, and the TCR library was made from it. Sequencing libraries for TCR beta were prepared with iRepertoire HTBI primers and Arm-PCR of CDR3 regions. TCRdb reprocessed the multiplex PCR reads with MiXCR, giving one entry per CDR3 protein. Here the sample spans about 660,000 distinct CDR3 sequences, 30% being singletons. In this sample, this clonotype turned up a few times. Material: peripheral blood mononuclear cells (PBMCs), obtained when the disease was refractory, from a patient treated with antithyroid drugs. The sequence was obtained from a female donor with Graves disease.

The CDR3, as DNA: TGCGCCAGCAGCTTTAACAGAAACTTGCCCTATGGCTACACCTTC. Translating it yields CASSFNRNLPYGYTF. V usage is TRBV5-1 and J usage is TRBJ1-2, with D unresolved. The CDR3 consists of 15 residues. From germline, CDR1 is SGHRS and CDR2 YFSETQ. V shed 2 bases and J shed 4 bases, with 15 bases lying between them.